The 19 T cell receptor beta chains presented below share a single source sample, sequenced in a study of T cells in Graves' hyperthyroidism and ophthalmopathy. Regions amplified from RNA transcripts were the TCR beta CDR3 regions. The HTBI primer set was used in a first-round RT-PCR of the TCR CDR3. TCRdb fed the multiplex PCR reads into MiXCR, producing one record per CDR3 protein. This sample has about 300,000 distinct CDR3 sequences; around 19% occur once, and the top ten carry under 45%. Sequenced: blood. All receptors come from a man aged 50 to 60 with Graves' ophthalmopathy.

This clonotype was seen ten or more times. The chain is built from TRBV2 and TRBJ2-2; tentatively, D is TRBD2 (5 bases). Between the trimmed V and J ends, which lost 6 bases and 2 bases, there was a span of 22 bases. The CDR3 spans 18 residues. The germline gives CDR1 SNHLY, CDR2 FYNNEI. The CDR3 region has the DNA TGTGCCAGCAGCGCCAGGCGGCTTAGCGTTGCTAACACCGGGGAGCTGTTTTTT. Its translation is CASSARRLSVANTGELFF.

This clonotype has a count of ten or more. The gene calls are TRBV20-1 and TRBJ1-1; unclear D gene. Between the trimmed V and J ends, which lost 2 bases and 4 bases, there was a span of 14 bases. Germline CDR1 DFQATT, CDR2 SNEGSKA (reference sequence). The CDR3 extends over 14 amino acids. CDR3 protein: CSARSPTGSTEAFF. For the CDR3, the DNA is TGCAGTGCTAGATCGCCAACCGGGAGCACTGAAGCTTTCTTT.

This clonotype was counted many times. The V call is TRBV28, the J call TRBJ2-3, with 8 bases fitting TRBD1. This CDR3 comprises 15 residues. Germline V CDR1 and CDR2: MDHEN, SYDVKM. Trimming removed 2 bases from V and 5 bases from J; junction bases left unmatched: 6. Here the CDR3 reads CASSLRQGKGDTQYF. DNA of the CDR3: TGTGCCAGCAGTTTAAGACAGGGGAAGGGAGATACGCAGTATTTT.

This clonotype came up a few times. This chain joins TRBV3-1 and TRBJ2-5, with D perhaps TRBD1 or TRBD2 (5 bases each). V lost 0 bases, J lost 6 bases, and 14 bases lay in between. The germline CDR1 and CDR2 sequences are LGHDT and YNNKEL (reference sequence). The CDR3 loop spans 15 amino acids. The CDR3 DNA follows: TGTGCCAGCAGCCAAGACGGGACCACGGGGCAGACCCAGTACTTC. The encoded protein is CASSQDGTTGQTQYF.

This clonotype was seen just once. V gene TRBV2 combines with J gene TRBJ2-1, with 16 bases lining up with TRBD2. V trimming: 5 bases; J trimming: 0 bases; junction bases outside the gene matches: 16. Germline V CDR1 and CDR2: SNHLY, FYNNEI. The CDR3 spans 22 residues. The CDR3 spells CASSFYRQGLAGGRSSYNEQFF. The CDR3 DNA follows: TGTGCCAGCAGTTTTTATCGCCAGGGACTAGCGGGAGGGCGGAGCTCCTACAATGAGCAGTTCTTC.

As for this clonotype: This sequence may be a read error, since a much larger clone differs from it by one base. This chain links TRBV18 with TRBJ2-7; 10 bases fit TRBD2. This CDR3 has 16 amino acids. The V gene's germline CDR1 is KGHSH and CDR2 LQKENI. The CDR3 sequence is CASSREASGSVYVQYF. The CDR3 DNA follows: TGTGCCAGCTCCCGAGAGGCTAGCGGGAGTGTCTACGTGCAGTACTTC.

The chain links TRBV27 to TRBJ1-5; no firm D call. V lost 6 bases and J lost 6, with 12 bases in between. Germline V CDR1 and CDR2: MNHEY, SMNVEV (reference sequence). The CDR3 covers 13 residues. The CDR3 region has the DNA TGTGCCAGCAGCGACCTGGGAAGTCAGCCCCAGCATTTT. It translates to CASSDLGSQPQHF.

The chain combines TRBV19 with TRBJ1-5; a weak D match, TRBD1 (5 bases). Deletions cut 8 bases from V and 1 base from J, with 15 bases between. The CDR3 length is 15 residues. Germline CDR1 LNHDA, CDR2 SQIVND (reference sequence). The CDR3 sequence is CASRVEGRSNQPQHF. CDR3 sequence (DNA): TGTGCCAGTCGGGTTGAGGGGCGCAGCAATCAGCCCCAGCATTTT.

This clonotype was recorded at least ten times. The chain carries TRBV28 and TRBJ2-1; D perhaps matches TRBD1 (7 bases). The CDR3 is made up of 14 amino acids. CDR1 MDHEN and CDR2 SYDVKM come from the germline V gene. V was pared by 2 bases and J by 12 bases, with 17 bases between. CDR3 region: CASSLGAGGIGQFF. The CDR3 coding sequence is TGTGCCAGCAGTTTAGGGGCAGGGGGGATTGGGCAGTTCTTC.

This clonotype was counted a few times. The chain recombines TRBV28 with TRBJ2-7, with unresolved D. Per the germline V gene, CDR1 is MDHEN and CDR2 is SYDVKM. Trimming stripped 7 bases from V and 0 bases from J, with 13 bases between. This CDR3 has 14 amino acids. The CDR3 nucleotides are TGTGCCAGCATTGAAGGCGCCGGCTCCTACGAGCAGTACTTC. Amino acids: CASIEGAGSYEQYF. The full variable domain, in which reference TRBV28 and TRBJ2-7 provide the parts outside the CDR3, is DVKVTQSSRYLVKRTGEKVFLECVQDMDHENMFWYRQDPGLGLRLIYFSYDVKMKEKGDIPEGYSVSREKKERFSLILESASTNQTSMYLCASIEGAGSYEQYFGPGTRLTVT.

This clonotype was counted at least ten times. The V call is TRBV2, the J call TRBJ2-3, with D perhaps TRBD1 (6 bases). Per germline, CDR1 SNHLY and CDR2 FYNNEI. V dropped 3 bases and J dropped 0 bases, with 10 bases sitting between them. There are 15 residues in the CDR3. The CDR3 is CASSDRQESTDTQYF. Here the CDR3 DNA reads TGTGCCAGCAGTGATCGACAGGAGAGCACAGATACGCAGTATTTT. Looking up the rest from reference TRBV2 and TRBJ2-3 gives the full variable domain: EPEVTQTPSHQVTQMGQEVILRCVPISNHLYFYWYRQILGQKVEFLVSFYNNEISEKSEIFDDQFSVERPDGSNFTLKIRSTKLEDSAMYFCASSDRQESTDTQYFGPGTRLTVL.

This clonotype occurred a few times. V usage is TRBV11-3 and J usage is TRBJ2-1, with 7 bases lining up with TRBD1. Trimming removed 5 bases from V and 2 bases from J; junction bases left unmatched: 6. Germline assignment: CDR1 SGHNT and CDR2 YENEEA. This CDR3 has 15 amino acids. CDR3 DNA: TGTGCCAGCAGCAAAGGGGGACAGACCTACAATGAGCAGTTCTTC. Its protein product is CASSKGGQTYNEQFF.

The chain carries TRBV19 and TRBJ2-1; D remains unclear. Germline CDR1 is LNHDA and CDR2 is SQIVND (reference sequence). The V end was cut by 0 bases, the J end by 10 bases, with 10 bases between. CDR3 size: 13 residues. CDR3 nucleotides: TGTGCCAGTAGTATAGATATGAGGAGAGAGCAGTTCTTC. This translates into CASSIDMRREQFF.

This clonotype was detected many times. The V gene is TRBV5-1, the J gene TRBJ2-3, with 10 nucleotides matching TRBD2. CDR1 is SGHRS, CDR2 YFSETQ, per germline. With V trimmed by 0 bases and J by 4 bases, 5 bases remained unmatched. The CDR3 totals 16 residues. CDR3 protein: CASSLAASGSPDTQYF. In DNA, the CDR3 is TGCGCCAGCAGCTTGGCGGCTAGCGGGAGCCCAGATACGCAGTATTTT.

In the case of this clonotype: This may be a read error, as it is one base from a much larger clone. V usage is TRBV30 and J usage is TRBJ1-5, with unresolved D. The V gene lost 0 bases and the J gene lost 2 bases, with 5 bases spanning the gap. The CDR3 totals 13 residues. Germline CDR1 and CDR2: GTSNPN and SVGIG (reference sequence). This CDR3 is CAWSVAGNQPQHF. CDR3 nucleotides: TGTGCCTGGAGTGTAGCGGGCAATCAGCCCCAGCATTTT. The variable domain in full, with the rest retrieved from reference TRBV30 and TRBJ1-5, is SQTIHQWPATLVQPVGSPLSLECTVEGTSNPNLYWYRQAAGRGLQLLFYSVGIGQISSEVPQNLSASRPQDRQFILSSKKLLLSDSGFYLCAWSVAGNQPQHFGDGTRLSIL.

The rearrangement links TRBV12-5 to TRBJ2-3; D is unresolved. The CDR3 is made up of 13 amino acids. V was cut by 3 bases and J by 2 bases, with 6 bases left in between. Germline-derived CDR1 and CDR2 are LGHNT and FRNRAP. CDR3 region: CASGFSDTDTQYF. The CDR3 bases are TGTGCTAGTGGTTTTTCAGACACAGATACGCAGTATTTT.

V is TRBV7-9 and J is TRBJ2-1; 13 bases are a match to TRBD2. Trimming removed 5 bases from V and 10 bases from J; junction bases left unmatched: 8. Germline loops: CDR1 SEHNR, CDR2 FQNEAQ (reference sequence). CDR3 length equals 15 residues. CDR3 residues: CASSPPGLAGSEQFF. The CDR3, as DNA: TGTGCCAGCAGCCCCCCGGGACTAGCGGGATCCGAGCAGTTCTTC.

The chain employs TRBV7-9 and TRBJ2-1; D perhaps matches TRBD2 (6 bases). Trimming cost V 1 base and J 7 bases, with 23 bases left between them. There are 18 residues in the CDR3. The germline V gene has CDR1 SEHNR and CDR2 FQNEAQ (reference sequence). CDR3 bases: TGTGCCAGCAGCTTAGGATTCGGGGGACCCCGCCCAGGGAATGAGCAGTTCTTC. Translated: CASSLGFGGPRPGNEQFF. The full variable domain, rest sourced from reference TRBV7-9 and TRBJ2-1, is DTGVSQNPRHKITKRGQNVTFRCDPISEHNRLYWYRQTLGQGPEFLTYFQNEAQLEKSRLLSDRFSAERPKGSFSTLEIQRTEQGDSAMYLCASSLGFGGPRPGNEQFFGPGTRLTVL.

This clonotype was counted a few times. The rearrangement links TRBV5-6 to TRBJ2-1, with 7 bases matching TRBD2. The CDR3 contains 18 residues. V shed 2 bases, J shed 5 bases, and the junction held 16 bases outside the gene matches. Germline loops: CDR1 SGHDT, CDR2 YYEEEE. The CDR3, as DNA: TGTGCCAGCAGCTTCGCTATTCTCCTAGCGGCCTTCCACAATGAGCAGTTCTTC. It is translated as CASSFAILLAAFHNEQFF.